This paragraph covers one TCR beta chain sequence. No antigen is known for it. Germline lookup yields CDR1 SGHRS and CDR2 YFSETQ. V gave up 4 bases and J gave up 2 bases; unmatched junction bases: 3. This CDR3 contains 17 residues. This record comes from a study of cytomegalovirus exposure and HLA in healthy donors. Study-level findings and limits: A few V segments could not be told apart, such as TRBV6-2 and TRBV6-3, and were left out.

13 Jbeta primers and 60 Vbeta primers were used for the PCR. TCRdb's table, derived via immunoSEQ multiplex PCR, lists solely in-frame clones and lacks some. The sample has about 190,000 clones; around 81% are singletons. Sampled while nominally healthy, donors likely had unrecorded immune exposures. The sample comprised PBMCs. The sequence derives from a woman aged 18-29 years in good health and CMV-seropositive. The J gene is TRBJ2-1, the V gene TRBV5-1, with 16 nucleotides matching TRBD2. The CDR3 region has the DNA TGCGCCAGCAGCCGGGGACTAGCGGGGGGGGCCTACAATGAGCAGTTCTTC. Protein: CASSRGLAGGAYNEQFF.